Described below is a single TCR beta chain sequence and its context. Its cognate antigen is unknown. This sample was included in a study of T cell responses to AZD1222 COVID-19 vaccine. Notes on the study in general: Nearly half of unique spike-specific TCRs reportedly avoided B.1.351 and B.1.1.7 mutated regions. Vaccine-related CD4 TCRs covered spike, predominating at 160-218 and 743-854.

Sequencing was performed with immunoSEQ multiplex PCR; in TCRdb, only in-frame clones are kept and a portion is missing. The sample records under 200,000 clones, about 92% being singletons. CDR3 size: 17 residues. V shed 6 bases, J shed 3 bases, and the junction held 10 bases outside the gene matches. In germline, CDR1 is MGHDK, CDR2 SYGVNS. The chain couples TRBV25-1 to TRBJ1-6; 8 bases fit TRBD1. This receptor was taken from an adult in good health. The source material was peripheral blood, sampled on day 0 of AZD1222 vaccination. The CDR3 coding sequence is TGTGCCAGCAGCGTGGGGGACAGGATATTCTATAATTCACCCCTCCACTTT. Translating it yields CASSVGDRIFYNSPLHF.